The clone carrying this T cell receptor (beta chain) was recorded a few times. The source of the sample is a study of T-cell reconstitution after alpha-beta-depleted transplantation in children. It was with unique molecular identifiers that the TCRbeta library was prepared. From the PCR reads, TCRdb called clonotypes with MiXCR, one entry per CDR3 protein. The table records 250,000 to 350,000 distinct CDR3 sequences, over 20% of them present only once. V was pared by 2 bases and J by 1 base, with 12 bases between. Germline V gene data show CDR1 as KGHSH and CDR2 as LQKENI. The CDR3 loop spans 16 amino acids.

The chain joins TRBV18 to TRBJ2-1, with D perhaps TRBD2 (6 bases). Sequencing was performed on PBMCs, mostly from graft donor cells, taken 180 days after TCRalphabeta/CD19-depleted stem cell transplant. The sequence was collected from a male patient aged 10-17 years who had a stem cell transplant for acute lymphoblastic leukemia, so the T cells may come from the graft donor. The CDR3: CASSPWGEVSYNEQFF. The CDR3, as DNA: TGTGCCAGCTCACCATGGGGGGAAGTATCCTACAATGAGCAGTTCTTC. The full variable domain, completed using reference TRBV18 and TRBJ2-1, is NAGVMQNPRHLVRRRGQEARLRCSPMKGHSHVYWYRQLPEEGLKFMVYLQKENIIDESGMPKERFSAEFPKEGPSILRIQQVVRGDSAAYFCASSPWGEVSYNEQFFGPGTRLTVL.